Included here is one T cell receptor beta chain sequence, with context. TCRdb re-called the 5' RACE reads with MiXCR, one entry per CDR3 protein. There are 520,000 or so distinct CDR3 sequences in the sample; roughly a fifth occur only once, and 0.75% to 0.95% lies in the top ten. This entry is derived from a study of identical twins. V gave up 5 bases and J gave up 5 bases; unmatched junction bases: 17. The CDR3 is made up of 17 amino acids. This same sample was also taken into another study, of T cells expressing NK-cell markers. That source adds: Among a few donors, these clonotypes also ranked first in the CD3+CD56-NKG2C+ fraction.

This chain joins TRBV12-3 or TRBV12-4 and TRBJ2-7; 8 bases are a match to TRBD2. Sequencing used CD4+ T cells sorted from blood. This clonotype was sampled from a young woman in good health. This CDR3 is CASSPGGVAKGWDEQYF. The CDR3 bases are TGTGCCAGCAGTCCCGGGGGGGTAGCTAAAGGATGGGACGAGCAGTACTTC.